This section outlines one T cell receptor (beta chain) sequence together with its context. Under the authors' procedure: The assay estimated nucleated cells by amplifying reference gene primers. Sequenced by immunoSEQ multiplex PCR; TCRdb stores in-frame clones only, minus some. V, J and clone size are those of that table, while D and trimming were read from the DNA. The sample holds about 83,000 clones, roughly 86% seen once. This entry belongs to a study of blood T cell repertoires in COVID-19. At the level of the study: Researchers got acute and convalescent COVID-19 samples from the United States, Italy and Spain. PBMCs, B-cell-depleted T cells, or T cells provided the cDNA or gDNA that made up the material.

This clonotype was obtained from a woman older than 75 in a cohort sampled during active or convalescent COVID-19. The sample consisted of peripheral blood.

The CDR3 coding sequence is TGCAGCGTTGCACAGTCCACTGAAGCTTTCTTT. Protein product: CSVAQSTEAFF. The chain has TRBV29-1 and TRBJ1-1; D is unresolved. There are 11 residues in the CDR3. V was cut by 4 bases and J by 4 bases, with 7 bases left in between. Per the germline V gene, CDR1 is SQVTM and CDR2 is ANQGSEA. The whole variable domain, remainder taken from reference TRBV29-1 and TRBJ1-1, is SAVISQKPSRDICQRGTSLTIQCQVDSQVTMMFWYRQQPGQSLTLIATANQGSEATYESGFVIDKFPISRPNLTFSTLTVSNMSPEDSSIYLCSVAQSTEAFFGQGTRLTVV.